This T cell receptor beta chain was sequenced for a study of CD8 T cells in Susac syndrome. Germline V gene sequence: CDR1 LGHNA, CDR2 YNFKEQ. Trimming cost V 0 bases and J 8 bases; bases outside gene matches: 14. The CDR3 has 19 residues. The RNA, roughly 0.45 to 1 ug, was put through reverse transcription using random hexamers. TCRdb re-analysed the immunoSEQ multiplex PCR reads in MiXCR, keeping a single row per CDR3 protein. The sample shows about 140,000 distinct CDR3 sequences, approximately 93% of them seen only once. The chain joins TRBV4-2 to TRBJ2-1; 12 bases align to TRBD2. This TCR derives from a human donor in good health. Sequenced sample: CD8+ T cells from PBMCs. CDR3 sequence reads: CASSQESTNRLAGEYEQFF. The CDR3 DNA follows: TGTGCCAGCAGCCAAGAATCTACAAACCGACTAGCGGGAGAGTATGAGCAGTTCTTC.